This TCR beta chain was sequenced for a study of blood T cell repertoires in COVID-19. CDR1 SGHNT and CDR2 YYREEE come from the germline V gene (reference sequence). The trim removed 0 bases at V and 3 bases at J, leaving 7 bases unmatched. The CDR3 length is 17 residues. Generated by immunoSEQ multiplex PCR, the TCRdb table keeps only in-frame clones and is missing some. The sample holds roughly 500,000 clones, roughly 90% seen once. The chain links TRBV5-4 to TRBJ1-4; 8 bases match TRBD1. Sequences were obtained from PBMCs or T cells enriched from blood (not recorded which). The sequence came from a middle-aged woman who had recovered from COVID-19. The CDR3 DNA follows: TGTGCCAGCAGCTTGGTCCCCCAGGGGGCGTCTAATGAAAAACTGTTTTTT. Its protein product is CASSLVPQGASNEKLFF. The full variable domain, with the rest looked up from reference TRBV5-4 and TRBJ1-4, is ETGVTQSPTHLIKTRGQQVTLRCSSQSGHNTVSWYQQALGQGPQFIFQYYREEENGRGNFPPRFSGLQFPNYSSELNVNALELDDSALYLCASSLVPQGASNEKLFFGSGTQLSVL.